This T cell receptor beta chain emerged from a study of T cells in Graves' hyperthyroidism and ophthalmopathy. Whole-study findings and limits: Researchers report that a 13 V-J model separated ophthalmopathy from stable hyperthyroidism. The blood repertoire included most of the expanded thyroid clonotypes above 0.001.

Thyroid ultrasound, orbital computed tomography, clinical symptoms, and serum thyroxine and TRAb underpinned diagnoses. Source material for PBMCs was around 10 ml fresh peripheral blood. A remark on this clonotype: Antigen specificity is unknown.

This CDR3 comprises 12 residues. Germline V gives CDR1 SQVTM, CDR2 ANQGSEA. Trimming removed 7 bases from V and 2 bases from J, with 12 bases in between. Amplification yielded TCR beta CDR3 regions, with RNA transcripts as the source. A first-round RT-PCR of the TCR CDR3 used the HTBI primer set. TCRdb re-analysed the multiplex PCR reads in MiXCR, keeping a single row per CDR3 protein. The sample contains roughly 520,000 distinct CDR3 sequences, roughly 25% of which appear only once. The sequence derives from a woman aged 30 to 39 with Graves' ophthalmopathy. Source material: blood. V gene TRBV29-1 combines with J gene TRBJ2-7, with D possibly being TRBD2 (5 bases). In DNA, the CDR3 is TGCAGCGCCGAGGGCGGTCCCTACGAGCAGTACTTC. Protein sequence: CSAEGGPYEQYF.